The 21 T cell receptor beta chains presented below share a single source sample, sequenced in a study of blood T cell repertoires in COVID-19. Some clones are missing from TCRdb's copy, which holds only in-frame ones; the method was immunoSEQ multiplex PCR. The profile shows 70,000 or so clones, 75% to 95% of them singletons. Sequencing was done on a sample of peripheral blood. These receptors came from a young woman with acute or convalescent COVID-19.

The chain recombines TRBV7-8 with TRBJ2-1; 9 bases are shared with TRBD2. This CDR3 contains 15 residues. Germline assignment: CDR1 SGHVS and CDR2 FQNEAQ. With V trimmed by 2 bases and J by 7 bases, 6 bases remained unmatched. Here the CDR3 DNA reads TGTGCCAGCAGCTTATATGCGGGGGGGAGGAATGAGCAGTTCTTC. This encodes CASSLYAGGRNEQFF. The whole variable domain, filled in from reference TRBV7-8 and TRBJ2-1, reads GAGVSQSPRYKVAKRGQDVALRCDPISGHVSLFWYQQALGQGPEFLTYFQNEAQLDKSGLPSDRFFAERPEGSVSTLKIQRTQQEDSAVYLCASSLYAGGRNEQFFGPGTRLTVL.

J is TRBJ2-1 and V is TRBV4-2; 13 bases align to TRBD2. From germline, CDR1 is LGHNA and CDR2 YNFKEQ. The V and J ends lost 5 bases and 7 bases, in that order; junction bases with no gene match: 8. The CDR3 is 16 residues long. In DNA, the CDR3 is TGTGCCAGCAGCGCCCGGACTAGCGGGAGTTATAATGAGCAGTTCTTC. Translating gives CASSARTSGSYNEQFF.

V gene TRBV18 combines with J gene TRBJ1-4, with D unclear. This CDR3 has 12 residues. Per germline, CDR1 KGHSH and CDR2 LQKENI. V lost 1 base to trimming and J lost 7 bases, with 4 bases between them. CDR3 nucleotides: TGTGCCAGCTCACCACTCGGTGAAAAACTGTTTTTT. It specifies CASSPLGEKLFF.

This clone was counted once. The chain carries TRBV7-8 and TRBJ1-1, with D unresolved. Germline V gives CDR1 SGHVS, CDR2 FQNEAQ. This CDR3 comprises 16 residues. V lost 5 bases, J lost 0 bases, and 16 bases lay in between. The CDR3 protein is CASSPPGGRLNTEAFF. CDR3 sequence (DNA): TGTGCCAGCAGCCCACCAGGAGGCAGACTGAACACTGAAGCTTTCTTT. Together with reference TRBV7-8 and TRBJ1-1, the CDR3 gives the full variable domain: GAGVSQSPRYKVAKRGQDVALRCDPISGHVSLFWYQQALGQGPEFLTYFQNEAQLDKSGLPSDRFFAERPEGSVSTLKIQRTQQEDSAVYLCASSPPGGRLNTEAFFGQGTRLTVV.

The chain combines TRBV30 with TRBJ1-1; D may be TRBD1 (5 bases). Trimming pared 5 bases from V and 7 bases from J, leaving 14 bases between. The CDR3 spans 12 residues. The germline gives CDR1 GTSNPN, CDR2 SVGIG (reference sequence). Here the CDR3 reads CAWSPGHLEAFF. The CDR3 DNA is TGTGCCTGGTCCCCTGGACATCTTGAAGCTTTCTTT.

V is TRBV30 and J is TRBJ2-5, with 9 bases that match TRBD1. V was pared by 1 base and J by 5 bases, with 5 bases of the junction left unmatched. The CDR3 length is 14 residues. Germline V CDR1 and CDR2: GTSNPN, SVGIG (reference sequence). The CDR3 coding sequence is TGTGCCTGGAGTGAACAGGGGGCTTATGAGACCCAGTACTTC. Protein: CAWSEQGAYETQYF.

J is TRBJ2-5 and V is TRBV21-1; no DNA check was done on the table's D call, TRBD2. TRBV21-1 is labeled a pseudogene. The CDR3 loop spans 16 amino acids. CDR3 DNA: TGTGCCAGCAGCAAAGCTCTGCGGGGGGGCTTAGAGACCCAGTACTTC. It yields the protein CASSKALRGGLETQYF.

The rearrangement joins TRBV5-4 to TRBJ2-1, with 7 bases fitting TRBD1. V dropped 2 bases and J dropped 3; count of bases not matched to a gene: 5. The CDR3 is 15 residues long. Germline assignment: CDR1 SGHNT and CDR2 YYREEE (reference sequence). CDR3 in amino acids: CASSLDRAFYNEQFF. The CDR3, as DNA: TGTGCCAGCAGCTTAGACAGGGCTTTCTACAATGAGCAGTTCTTC.

The CDR3 protein is CSASRQGATYNEQFF. In nucleotides, the CDR3 is TGCAGTGCTAGTAGACAGGGGGCCACCTACAATGAGCAGTTCTTC. The chain uses TRBV20-1 and TRBJ2-1; 10 nucleotides align to TRBD1. Losses at the gene ends were 3 bases for V and 2 bases for J; bases not matched to a gene: 4. CDR3 size: 15 residues. The germline V gene encodes CDR1 DFQATT and CDR2 SNEGSKA (reference sequence).

This chain uses TRBV30 with TRBJ1-1; no clear D gene. The V and J ends lost 0 bases and 2 bases respectively, with 7 bases between them. Per germline, CDR1 GTSNPN and CDR2 SVGIG (reference sequence). CDR3 size: 13 residues. CDR3 protein: CAWSVKSNTEAFF. CDR3 DNA sequence: TGTGCCTGGAGTGTCAAGAGTAACACTGAAGCTTTCTTT. The complete variable domain, with remaining parts taken from reference TRBV30 and TRBJ1-1, reads SQTIHQWPATLVQPVGSPLSLECTVEGTSNPNLYWYRQAAGRGLQLLFYSVGIGQISSEVPQNLSASRPQDRQFILSSKKLLLSDSGFYLCAWSVKSNTEAFFGQGTRLTVV.

Concerning this clone itself: Because the CDR3's place on the DNA is in doubt, the DNA is left out and the CDR3 is given as listed by TCRdb. This chain uses TRBV6-1 with TRBJ2-1; the table's TRBD2 call for D was not verified on the DNA. The germline CDR1 and CDR2 sequences are MNHNS and SASEGT. The CDR3 length is 13 residues, termini included. The CDR3: CASSDVASGNVIF.

The chain links TRBV4-3 to TRBJ2-2; 8 bases agree with TRBD2. Germline trimming cut 6 bases from V and 0 bases from J; bases unmatched to any gene: 6. The CDR3 runs to 16 residues. The germline V gene encodes CDR1 LGHNA and CDR2 YSLEER. The CDR3 nucleotides are TGCGCCAGCAGGCGGGGGGCGGGACCGAACACCGGGGAGCTGTTTTTT. Its translation: CASRRGAGPNTGELFF.

V gene TRBV15 combines with J gene TRBJ1-5, with D possibly matching TRBD1 (5 bases). Deletions cut 0 bases from V and 3 bases from J, with 24 bases between. CDR1 and CDR2 from the germline V gene are LNHNV and YYDKDF (reference sequence). This CDR3 has 20 residues. CDR3 region: CATSRDVPEMQGLHNQPQHF. The CDR3 bases are TGTGCCACCAGCAGAGATGTCCCGGAGATGCAGGGTTTACACAATCAGCCCCAGCATTTT.

V gene TRBV20-1 combines with J gene TRBJ2-7; D is unresolved. Germline CDR1 and CDR2: DFQATT and SNEGSKA (reference sequence). The V gene lost 2 bases and the J gene lost 6 bases, with 8 bases spanning the gap. The CDR3 spans 11 residues. The CDR3 DNA reads as TGCAGTGCTAGATCTAGGAGCGAGCAGTACTTC. Translation: CSARSRSEQYF.

This rearrangement joins TRBV29-1 to TRBJ1-3; D is possibly TRBD1 (6 bases). Germline values: CDR1 SQVTM, CDR2 ANQGSEA. The CDR3 length is 14 residues. V was shortened by 8 bases and J by 0 bases, with 14 bases between the two germline ends. CDR3 protein: CSFSDRRSGNTIYF. CDR3 nucleotides: TGCAGCTTTTCTGACAGGCGCTCTGGAAACACCATATATTTT.

The chain couples TRBV6-6 to TRBJ1-5; no clear D gene. The CDR3 has 13 amino acids. The germline V and J ends were trimmed by 5 bases and 0 bases, with 5 bases remaining between them. CDR1 and CDR2 (germline): MNHNY, SVGAGI (reference sequence). CDR3 residues: CASSRYSNQPQHF. CDR3 DNA: TGTGCCAGCAGTCGTTATAGCAATCAGCCCCAGCATTTT.

In its sample, this clone was seen once. The genes are TRBV12-3 or TRBV12-4 and TRBJ1-2; D is undetermined. Trimming pared 3 bases from V and 2 bases from J, leaving 7 bases between. The length of the CDR3 is 13 residues. This CDR3 is CASSFGSNYGYTF. CDR3 DNA: TGTGCCAGCAGTTTCGGGTCAAACTATGGCTACACCTTC.

The gene calls are TRBV27 and TRBJ2-7; D is unresolved. Germline V gene sequence: CDR1 MNHEY, CDR2 SMNVEV (reference sequence). Trimming took 2 bases from V and 2 from J, leaving 13 bases between them. CDR3 length: 15 residues. Here the CDR3 reads CASSLKSGPTYEQYF. The CDR3 region has the DNA TGTGCCAGCAGTTTAAAATCGGGTCCTACCTACGAGCAGTACTTC.

V usage is TRBV10-3 and J usage is TRBJ2-7; 9 bases map to TRBD2. Germline-derived CDR1 and CDR2 are ENHRY and SYGVKD. CDR3 length: 13 amino acids. J gave up 6 bases and V 6 bases, and 6 bases lay outside the gene matches. The DNA of the CDR3 is TGTGCCATCAGGATAGCGGGGGACGGCGAGCAGTACTTC. The encoded protein is CAIRIAGDGEQYF.

This clone is a singleton in its sample. J is TRBJ2-1 and V is TRBV7-2; a weak D match, TRBD2 (5 bases). This CDR3 region has 16 residues. V lost 2 bases to trimming and J lost 0 bases, with 11 bases between them. In germline, CDR1 is SGHTA, CDR2 FQGNSA. The CDR3: CASSLRVASSYNEQFF. CDR3 sequence (DNA): TGTGCCAGCAGCTTAAGGGTAGCGAGCTCCTACAATGAGCAGTTCTTC.

In its sample, this clone ranks as medium-sized. The chain joins TRBV12-5 to TRBJ2-5; 9 bases are shared with TRBD1. The CDR3 sequence is 16 residues long. J gave up 5 bases and V 6 bases, and 13 bases lay outside the gene matches. Looked up from germline, CDR1 is LGHNT and CDR2 is FRNRAP. The CDR3 nucleotides are TGTGCTAGTGGCCGCAGGACAGGGGACTTTTTGGAGACCCAGTACTTC. This gives the protein CASGRRTGDFLETQYF.